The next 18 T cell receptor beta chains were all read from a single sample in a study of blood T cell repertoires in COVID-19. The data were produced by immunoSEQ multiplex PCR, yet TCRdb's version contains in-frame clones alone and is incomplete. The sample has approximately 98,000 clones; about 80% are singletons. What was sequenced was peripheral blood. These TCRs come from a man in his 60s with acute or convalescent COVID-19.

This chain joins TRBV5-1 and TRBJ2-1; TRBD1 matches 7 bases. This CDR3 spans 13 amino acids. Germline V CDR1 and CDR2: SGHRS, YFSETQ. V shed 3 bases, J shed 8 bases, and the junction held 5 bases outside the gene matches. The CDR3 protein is CASSSGQVYEQFF. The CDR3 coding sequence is TGCGCCAGCAGCTCCGGACAGGTATATGAGCAGTTCTTC. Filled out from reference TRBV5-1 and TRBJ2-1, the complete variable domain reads KAGVTQTPRYLIKTRGQQVTLSCSPISGHRSVSWYQQTPGQGLQFLFEYFSETQRNKGNFPGRFSGRQFSNSRSEMNVSTLELGDSALYLCASSSGQVYEQFFGPGTRLTVL.

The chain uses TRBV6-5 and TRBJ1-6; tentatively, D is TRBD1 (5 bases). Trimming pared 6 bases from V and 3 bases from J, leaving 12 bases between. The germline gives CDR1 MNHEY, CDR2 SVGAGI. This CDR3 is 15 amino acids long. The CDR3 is CASRPGQGYNSPLHF. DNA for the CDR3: TGTGCCAGCAGGCCCGGCCAGGGCTATAATTCACCCCTCCACTTT.

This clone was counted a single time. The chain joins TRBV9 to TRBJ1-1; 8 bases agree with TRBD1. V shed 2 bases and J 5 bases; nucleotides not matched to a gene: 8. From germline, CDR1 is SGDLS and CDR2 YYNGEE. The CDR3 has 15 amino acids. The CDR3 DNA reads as TGTGCCAGCAGCGTTTCCCCCGGACAGGGAACTGAAGCTTTCTTT. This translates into CASSVSPGQGTEAFF.

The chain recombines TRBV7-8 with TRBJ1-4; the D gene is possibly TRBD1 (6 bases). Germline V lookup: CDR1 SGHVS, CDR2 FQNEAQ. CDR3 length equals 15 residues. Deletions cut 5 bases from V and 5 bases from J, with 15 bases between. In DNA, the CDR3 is TGTGCCAGCAGCCCCGGGACACTTATCAATGAAAAACTGTTTTTT. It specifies CASSPGTLINEKLFF.

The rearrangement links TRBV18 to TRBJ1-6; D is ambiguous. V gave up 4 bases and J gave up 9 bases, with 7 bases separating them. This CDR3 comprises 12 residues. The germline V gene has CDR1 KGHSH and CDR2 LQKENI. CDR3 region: CASSLPSSPLHF. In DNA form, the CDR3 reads TGTGCCAGCTCACTCCCCAGTTCACCCCTCCACTTT.

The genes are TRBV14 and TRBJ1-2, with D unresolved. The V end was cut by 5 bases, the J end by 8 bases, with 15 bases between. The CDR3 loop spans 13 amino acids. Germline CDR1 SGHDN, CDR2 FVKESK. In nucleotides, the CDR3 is TGTGCCAGCAGCACAATAGCCTCGGGGGGCTACACCTTC. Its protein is CASSTIASGGYTF.

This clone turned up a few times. The CDR3: CASSPAGEASNEQFF. The CDR3 DNA reads TGTGCCAGCAGCCCAGCGGGGGAGGCTAGCAATGAGCAGTTCTTC. The V call is TRBV7-9, the J call TRBJ2-1, with TRBD2 matching 8 bases. Germline V CDR1 and CDR2: SEHNR, FQNEAQ (reference sequence). The V and J ends lost 5 bases and 6 bases, in that order; junction bases with no gene match: 9. The CDR3 consists of 15 residues.

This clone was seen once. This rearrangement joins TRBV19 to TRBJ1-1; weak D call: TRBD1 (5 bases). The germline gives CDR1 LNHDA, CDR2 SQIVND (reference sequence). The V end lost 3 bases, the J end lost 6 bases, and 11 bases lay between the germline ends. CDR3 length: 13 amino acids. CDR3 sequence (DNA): TGTGCCAGTAGTATCACCAGGGCGTCTGAAGCTTTCTTT. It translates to CASSITRASEAFF.

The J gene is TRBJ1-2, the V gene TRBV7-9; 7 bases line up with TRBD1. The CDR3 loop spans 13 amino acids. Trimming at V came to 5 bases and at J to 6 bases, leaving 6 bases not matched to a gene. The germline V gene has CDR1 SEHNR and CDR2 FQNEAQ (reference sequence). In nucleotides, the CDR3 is TGTGCCAGCAGCAGGGACAGTAGTAATGGCTACACCTTC. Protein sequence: CASSRDSSNGYTF.

CDR3 sequence (DNA): TGTGCCAGCAGTGAGGATAGGGGAAGCAATCAGCCCCAGCATTTT. It encodes CASSEDRGSNQPQHF. J is TRBJ1-5 and V is TRBV6-1; the D gene is possibly TRBD1 (5 bases). Germline V gene sequence: CDR1 MNHNS, CDR2 SASEGT. V lost 3 bases and J lost 1, with 10 bases in between. The CDR3 sequence is 15 residues long.

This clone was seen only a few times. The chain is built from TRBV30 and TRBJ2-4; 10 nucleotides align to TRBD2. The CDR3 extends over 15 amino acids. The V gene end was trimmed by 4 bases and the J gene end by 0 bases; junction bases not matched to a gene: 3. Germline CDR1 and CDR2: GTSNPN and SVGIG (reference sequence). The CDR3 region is CAWKAGGIAKNIQYF. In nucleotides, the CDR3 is TGTGCCTGGAAAGCGGGGGGGATAGCCAAAAACATTCAGTACTTC.

CDR3 region: CASSYLGAHGYTF. The CDR3 coding sequence is TGTGCCAGCAGTTATCTGGGGGCCCATGGCTACACCTTC. V and J are TRBV6-5 and TRBJ1-2; possible D gene TRBD1, 6 bases. V lost 3 bases to trimming and J lost 6 bases, with 11 bases between them. The CDR3 totals 13 residues. CDR1 and CDR2 (germline): MNHEY, SVGAGI.

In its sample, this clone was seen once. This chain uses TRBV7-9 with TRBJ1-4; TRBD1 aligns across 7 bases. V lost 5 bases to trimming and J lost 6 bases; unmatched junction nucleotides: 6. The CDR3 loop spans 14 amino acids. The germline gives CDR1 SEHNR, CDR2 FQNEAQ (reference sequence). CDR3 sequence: CASSTTGPHEKLFF. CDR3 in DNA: TGTGCCAGCAGCACGACAGGGCCCCATGAAAAACTGTTTTTT.

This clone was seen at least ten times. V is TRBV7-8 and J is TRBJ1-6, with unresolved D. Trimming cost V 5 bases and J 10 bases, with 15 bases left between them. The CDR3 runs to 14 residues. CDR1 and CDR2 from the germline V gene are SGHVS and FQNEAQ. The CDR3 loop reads CASSPMSGGSPLHF. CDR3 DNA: TGTGCCAGCAGCCCTATGTCAGGAGGGTCACCCCTCCACTTT.

The CDR3 coding sequence is TGTGCCAGCAGTTTCCGCGGGAGCCCCCGGGAGGAATACAATGAGCAGTTCTTC. Its protein is CASSFRGSPREEYNEQFF. The chain couples TRBV6-2 or TRBV6-3 to TRBJ2-1, with 7 bases that match TRBD2. Germline CDR1 reads MNHEY; CDR2 reads SVGEGT. J lost 4 bases, V lost 4 bases, and 16 bases had no gene match. CDR3 size: 18 residues.

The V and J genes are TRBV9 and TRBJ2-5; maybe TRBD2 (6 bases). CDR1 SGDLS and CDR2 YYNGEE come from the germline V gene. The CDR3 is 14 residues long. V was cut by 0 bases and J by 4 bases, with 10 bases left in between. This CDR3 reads CASSVGTNPETQYF. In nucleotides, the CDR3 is TGTGCCAGCAGCGTAGGGACTAACCCAGAGACCCAGTACTTC.

The CDR3 is CASSVEVIGTEAFF. The CDR3 bases are TGTGCCAGCAGTGTGGAGGTTATTGGCACTGAAGCTTTCTTT. This rearrangement joins TRBV2 to TRBJ1-1; D is uncertain. V was clipped by 4 bases and J by 4 bases, with 13 bases between them. Germline-derived CDR1 and CDR2 are SNHLY and FYNNEI. The CDR3 runs to 14 residues.

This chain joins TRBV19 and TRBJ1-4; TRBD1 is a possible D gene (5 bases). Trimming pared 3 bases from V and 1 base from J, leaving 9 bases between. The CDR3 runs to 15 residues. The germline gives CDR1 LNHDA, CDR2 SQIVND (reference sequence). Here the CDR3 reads CASSMMTETNEKLFF. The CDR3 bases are TGTGCCAGTAGTATGATGACAGAAACTAATGAAAAACTGTTTTTT.